This T cell receptor beta chain is drawn from a study of blood T cells in healthy people across ages. V gave up 5 bases and J gave up 4 bases; unmatched junction bases: 5. This CDR3 comprises 13 residues. Germline CDR1 reads DFQATT; CDR2 reads SNEGSKA (reference sequence). Regarding this clonotype: Its antigen remains unidentified.

Combining a sample-barcoded 5' primer with a J-beta primer mix, a second PCR ran for roughly 7 to 11 cycles. A template-switch adaptor with 12 random nucleotides tagged each cDNA molecule. Using its own MiXCR run on the 5' RACE reads, TCRdb lists one record per CDR3 protein. The data contain about 1.5 million distinct CDR3 sequences, roughly 43% of them seen just once; the ten biggest clones take up more than 4%. General study findings and limits: Per million T cells, TCR beta diversity dropped roughly linearly as age increased. Those diversity estimates obtained from one million T cells were thought to be underestimates.

The chain is built from TRBV20-1 and TRBJ2-7; 10 positions match TRBD1. The receptor comes from a woman aged 18-30 years in good health. What was sequenced was blood. The CDR3 coding sequence is TGCAGTGCTGCACCGGGACAGGGGTACGAGCAGTACTTC. Translation: CSAAPGQGYEQYF.